The 18 T cell receptor beta chains in this list originate from one sample, sequenced in a study of CD8 T cells in Susac syndrome. When the RNA was reverse transcribed, random hexamers were used with an input of roughly 0.45 to 1 ug. TCRdb itself ran the immunoSEQ multiplex PCR reads through MiXCR, one entry per CDR3 protein. Here the sample spans around 300,000 distinct CDR3 sequences, 89% being singletons. Sequencing was done on a sample of CD8+ T cells from PBMCs. Receptors originate from a human donor with multiple sclerosis.

This clonotype has a single count. The V and J genes are TRBV4-3 and TRBJ1-2; 7 bases fit TRBD1. From germline, CDR1 is LGHNA and CDR2 YSLEER. This CDR3 spans 17 amino acids. The V and J ends lost 0 bases and 1 base, in that order; junction bases with no gene match: 8. The CDR3 here is CASSQDDVTGVNYGYTF. CDR3 sequence (DNA): TGCGCCAGCAGCCAAGATGACGTTACAGGGGTTAACTATGGCTACACCTTC.

This chain uses TRBV12-3 or TRBV12-4 with TRBJ2-3; possible D gene TRBD1, 6 bases. Trimming took off 3 bases at V and 4 bases at J, with 14 bases between the two ends. This CDR3 contains 15 residues. The CDR3 DNA reads TGTGCCAGCAGTTTTTACAGGGAAGGGTCAGATACGCAGTATTTT. Translation: CASSFYREGSDTQYF.

This rearrangement joins TRBV24-1 to TRBJ2-2, with D possibly TRBD2 on 5 matching bases. From germline, CDR1 is KGHDR and CDR2 SFDVKD. Trimming shortened V by 9 bases and J by 4 bases, and 14 bases separated the two germline ends. The CDR3 totals 14 residues. The CDR3 here is CATAEVASTGELFF. The CDR3 nucleotides read TGTGCCACCGCCGAGGTAGCGAGCACCGGGGAGCTGTTTTTT.

This chain links TRBV5-4 with TRBJ2-4, with a weak D call TRBD1 (5 bases). Germline V gives CDR1 SGHNT, CDR2 YYREEE (reference sequence). CDR3 length: 13 residues. V gave up 4 bases and J gave up 7 bases, with 12 bases separating them. The CDR3 region is CASSHGGANIQYF. CDR3 in DNA: TGTGCCAGCAGCCACGGTGGGGCGAACATTCAGTACTTC. The whole variable domain, remainder taken from reference TRBV5-4 and TRBJ2-4, is ETGVTQSPTHLIKTRGQQVTLRCSSQSGHNTVSWYQQALGQGPQFIFQYYREEENGRGNFPPRFSGLQFPNYSSELNVNALELDDSALYLCASSHGGANIQYFGAGTRLSVL.

Written as DNA, the CDR3 is TGTGCCAGCAGCTTGGATCAGGCCCCTCACCAAGAGACCCAGTACTTC. Translation gives CASSLDQAPHQETQYF. This chain links TRBV5-4 with TRBJ2-5; unclear D gene. Trimming cost V 0 bases and J 0 bases, with 12 bases left between them. Germline CDR1 reads SGHNT; CDR2 reads YYREEE (reference sequence). The CDR3 is made up of 16 amino acids.

In its sample, this clonotype was seen a few times. DNA of the CDR3: TGTGCCAGCAGTGTAGGGAAGACGTACGAGCAGTACTTC. Residues: CASSVGKTYEQYF. The V and J genes are TRBV27 and TRBJ2-7; no clear D gene. Germline assignment: CDR1 MNHEY and CDR2 SMNVEV (reference sequence). The CDR3 length is 13 residues. Trimming shortened V by 5 bases and J by 4 bases, and 12 bases separated the two germline ends.

The chain joins TRBV15 to TRBJ2-7; D is unclear. The V end lost 2 bases, the J end lost 7 bases, and 15 bases lay between the germline ends. Germline-derived CDR1 and CDR2 are LNHNV and YYDKDF (reference sequence). The CDR3 spans 14 residues. CDR3 coding DNA: TGTGCCACCAGCAGAACGGACGGACCGAGGGAGCAGTACTTC. Its protein is CATSRTDGPREQYF.

A single count supports this clonotype. The DNA of the CDR3 is TGCAGCGTTGAAGGGGCGGGAGGGCCTTTAAATGAGCAGTTCTTC. This translates into CSVEGAGGPLNEQFF. V and J are TRBV29-1 and TRBJ2-1; 9 bases match TRBD2. Germline values: CDR1 SQVTM, CDR2 ANQGSEA. CDR3 length equals 15 residues. Losses at the gene ends were 1 base for V and 7 bases for J; bases not matched to a gene: 8.

As DNA, the CDR3 is TGTGCCAGCAGCTACGGGGAAGGGACGGGAGCAGATACGCAGTATTTT. Amino acid sequence: CASSYGEGTGADTQYF. The chain carries TRBV21-1 and TRBJ2-3; the tabulated D call, TRBD2, remains unverified against the DNA. TRBV21-1 is deemed a pseudogene. CDR3 length equals 16 residues.

This clonotype was counted once. This chain joins TRBV7-6 and TRBJ2-3; 8 positions match TRBD1. Germline V gene lookup returns CDR1 SGHVS and CDR2 FNYEAQ. V lost 4 bases and J lost 1; bases outside the gene matches: 10. CDR3 length equals 17 residues. The CDR3 sequence is CASSSPPTGQGTDTQYF. CDR3 DNA: TGTGCCAGCAGCTCACCCCCCACGGGACAGGGCACAGATACGCAGTATTTT.

The V call is TRBV10-3, the J call TRBJ2-7, with TRBD2 matching over 12 bases. The CDR3 sequence is 16 residues long. CDR1 and CDR2 (germline): ENHRY, SYGVKD. V was pared by 5 bases and J by 5 bases, with 10 bases of the junction left unmatched. CDR3 loop: CAISLRLAGERDEQYF. As DNA, the CDR3 is TGTGCCATCAGTCTTAGACTAGCGGGAGAGCGAGACGAGCAGTACTTC.

This clonotype was observed once. This chain joins TRBV27 and TRBJ2-7; tentative D call: TRBD2 (6 bases). V gave up 3 bases and J gave up 2 bases, with 11 bases separating them. In germline, CDR1 is MNHEY, CDR2 SMNVEV (reference sequence). This CDR3 spans 14 amino acids. The CDR3 loop is CASSFRGDTYEQYF. CDR3 bases: TGTGCCAGCAGTTTTCGCGGGGATACCTACGAGCAGTACTTC.

The J gene is TRBJ2-7, the V gene TRBV28; 9 bases map to TRBD1. The CDR3 is 16 residues long. V dropped 5 bases and J dropped 3; count of bases not matched to a gene: 11. Germline CDR1 is MDHEN and CDR2 is SYDVKM. The chain's CDR3 is CASSTSDRGTFYEQYF. The CDR3 DNA reads as TGTGCCAGCAGTACCTCAGACAGGGGGACGTTCTACGAGCAGTACTTC.

V is TRBV7-9 and J is TRBJ2-1; no definite D call. The V end lost 6 bases, the J end lost 3 bases, and 9 bases lay between the germline ends. The germline V gene has CDR1 SEHNR and CDR2 FQNEAQ (reference sequence). This CDR3 has 13 residues. In DNA form, the CDR3 reads TGTGCCAGCAGGAACAAGGTCTACAATGAGCAGTTCTTC. Protein sequence: CASRNKVYNEQFF.

The rearrangement links TRBV5-1 to TRBJ2-1; D gene ambiguous. The V end was cut by 1 base, the J end by 8 bases, with 16 bases between. Germline V gene lookup returns CDR1 SGHRS and CDR2 YFSETQ. The CDR3 extends over 15 amino acids. The DNA of the CDR3 is TGCGCCAGCAGCTTGCCCTGGGCGGTGGTGGATGAGCAGTTCTTC. Its protein product is CASSLPWAVVDEQFF.

The chain links TRBV9 to TRBJ2-4; 14 bases are a match to TRBD2. V lost 0 bases, J lost 7 bases, and 15 bases stayed unmatched. The germline V gene encodes CDR1 SGDLS and CDR2 YYNGEE. This CDR3 contains 20 residues. CDR3 in amino acids: CASSVGRVPGLAGAGNIQYF. The CDR3 region has the DNA TGTGCCAGCAGCGTAGGCAGGGTTCCGGGACTAGCGGGAGCCGGGAACATTCAGTACTTC.

J is TRBJ1-2 and V is TRBV14, with D possibly being TRBD1 (6 bases). CDR1 SGHDN and CDR2 FVKESK come from the germline V gene. V shed 11 bases and J shed 8 bases, with 18 bases lying between them. This CDR3 spans 12 amino acids. The CDR3 region is CASGAGAGGYTF. For the CDR3, the DNA is TGTGCCTCCGGAGCAGGGGCAGGCGGCTACACCTTC.

This chain uses TRBV24-1 with TRBJ1-2; unclear D gene. Germline V gene lookup returns CDR1 KGHDR and CDR2 SFDVKD. The CDR3 is 15 residues long. Trimming cost V 5 bases and J 3 bases, with 15 bases left between them. The CDR3 nucleotides read TGTGCCACCAGTGGGGAGACCGGCGGGGACTATGGCTACACCTTC. It codes for CATSGETGGDYGYTF.